Listed below are T cell receptor beta chains from one sample, sequenced in a study of monozygotic twins with inflammatory bowel disease. TCRdb derives one entry per CDR3 protein from the 5' RACE reads, leaving out DNA. This listing includes under 350,000 distinct CDR3 sequences. The sample comprised blood. These receptor sequences come from a human donor with ulcerative colitis or Crohn's disease, or a healthy co-twin of an affected twin (not recorded which). The CDR3 runs from the conserved cysteine through the conserved F or W. Each record gives: J gene, V gene, CDR3 protein.

>TRBJ1-3|TRBV18
CASSPDWSGNTIYF
>TRBJ2-2|TRBV28
CASTPPGLDSGELFF
>TRBJ1-1|TRBV7-2
CASSLGGLMNTEAFF
>TRBJ2-7|TRBV5-1
CASSSGQGANEQYF
>TRBJ2-5|TRBV19
CASKFLGTQYF
>TRBJ2-7|TRBV5-1
CASSLLSDSSYEQYF
>TRBJ2-7|TRBV7-2
CASSIYSTEAYEQYF
>TRBJ1-1|TRBV11-2
CASSLELRSLGNTEAFF
>TRBJ1-2|TRBV7-2
CASSLDRRDGYTF
>TRBJ1-2|TRBV12-3/TRBV12-4
CASSQTVIYGYTF
>TRBJ1-5|TRBV27
CASSLTGSQPQHF
>TRBJ2-6|TRBV28
CASSYPARGANVLTF
>TRBJ2-2|TRBV29-1
CSVDRTGTGELFF
>TRBJ1-2|TRBV18
CASSPLGTEVSYGYTF
>TRBJ2-1|TRBV6-5
CASRSSLILAGTNNEQFF
>TRBJ2-1|TRBV5-6
CASSPEGLAWVGNEQFF
>TRBJ1-1|TRBV6-2/TRBV6-3
CASSQTGVGEAFF
>TRBJ2-7|TRBV6-5
CASSYSGARPYEQYF
>TRBJ2-1|TRBV12-3/TRBV12-4
CASSDAGRPRDNEQFF
>TRBJ2-1|TRBV10-1
CASSEISPGTPRFF
>TRBJ2-2|TRBV5-4
CASLAGNTGELFF
>TRBJ2-7|TRBV20-1
CSAPPSPYYEQYF